These 3 T cell receptor beta chains came from one sample sequenced in a study of cytotoxic CD8 clonotypes in ibrutinib-treated CLL (dated by TCRdb to the early 2020s). Library preparation used the immunoSEQ multiplex PCR assay. TCRdb re-hosts the immuneACCESS table, in-frame sequences only. Its copies lack some clones; in the studies checked, an unresolved V gene accounts for under half of them, and the cause for the rest is not known. Within this sample are around 40,000 clones, with around 70% of them counted one time only. The top ten hold around 10% of the sample. The time point label, read with the paper, signifies: progressive disease on ibrutinib. Sequences were derived from PBMCs, sampled at disease progression, from a patient treated with ibrutinib. The receptors shown here come from a human donor with chronic lymphocytic leukemia.

The rearrangement links TRBV7-2 to TRBJ1-5, with D perhaps TRBD1 (6 bases). The CDR3 loop spans 15 amino acids. The germline V gene has CDR1 SGHTA and CDR2 FQGNSA. The V gene lost 4 bases and the J gene lost 0 bases, with 10 bases spanning the gap. CDR3 bases: TGTGCCAGCAGCTCGACAGGCTATAGCAATCAGCCCCAGCATTTT. Translation gives CASSSTGYSNQPQHF. Full variable domain (remainder filled in from reference TRBV7-2 and TRBJ1-5): GAGVSQSPSNKVTEKGKDVELRCDPISGHTALYWYRQSLGQGLEFLIYFQGNSAPDKSGLPSDRFSAERTGGSVSTLTIQRTQQEDSAVYLCASSSTGYSNQPQHFGDGTRLSIL.

The chain couples TRBV18 to TRBJ2-1; TRBD1 matches 12 bases. Germline V CDR1 and CDR2: KGHSH, LQKENI. This CDR3 spans 17 amino acids. V dropped 3 bases and J dropped 9; count of bases not matched to a gene: 12. The CDR3 DNA is TGTGCCAGCTCACCTTGGGGCCCGGGACAGGGGGCCGGTGAGCAGTTCTTC. Its translation: CASSPWGPGQGAGEQFF.

A few counts support this clone. The chain links TRBV5-5 to TRBJ2-7, with unresolved D. V was clipped by 4 bases and J by 3 bases, with 8 bases between them. Per germline, CDR1 SGHKS and CDR2 YYEKEE (reference sequence). The CDR3 sequence is 12 residues long. In nucleotides, the CDR3 is TGTGCCAGCAGCCCCACATTCTACGAGCAGTACTTC. Translation: CASSPTFYEQYF.